These T cell receptor beta chains were read from a single sample in a study of blood T cell repertoires in COVID-19. Assay: immunoSEQ multiplex PCR; the TCRdb copy retains only in-frame clones and omits some. The sample carries 100,000 or so clones, 80% to 90% recorded once. Sample: peripheral blood. Receptor source: a woman over 75 with acute or convalescent COVID-19. CDR3s include the opening cysteine and the closing phenylalanine or tryptophan. Clone size, where shown, is once, few, many, or a class for clones that have expanded.

TRBV7-2	NA	TRBJ2-3	CASSPAGIRNTQYF
TRBV15	once	TRBJ1-2	CATSASLTGDGYTF
TRBV5-1	NA	TRBJ2-4	CASSFSEKSIQYF
TRBV5-5	NA	TRBJ2-7	CASSLGAGGTYEQYF
TRBV7-3	NA	TRBJ2-1	CASIVNPFGAAGGLYNEQFF
TRBV2	NA	TRBJ1-2	CARSIPPGGGGYTF
TRBV4-3	NA	TRBJ1-5	CASSQIRDQPQHF
TRBV5-1	NA	TRBJ2-7	CASSLGQTSSYEQYF
TRBV28	NA	TRBJ2-1	CASSVGTGAPYNEQFF
TRBV19	NA	TRBJ1-4	CASSIGGVNEKLFF
TRBV4-3	few	TRBJ1-1	CASSPRVGKTEAFF
TRBV2	NA	TRBJ2-3	CASSFGRGIGTDTQYF
TRBV9	NA	TRBJ2-6	CASSDPIAGALSGANVLTF
TRBV10-3	NA	TRBJ2-7	CAISQAGTGGRYEQYF
TRBV7-9	NA	TRBJ1-1	CASSFGQWAEAFF
TRBV20-1	NA	TRBJ1-2	CSASREGDNYGYTF
TRBV27	NA	TRBJ1-2	CASTEVGQGATGYTF
TRBV7-3	NA	TRBJ2-5	CASSRTSGGQETQYF
TRBV2	NA	TRBJ2-3	CASRRTSGGFTDTQYF
TRBV12-3/TRBV12-4	NA	TRBJ1-5	CASSQGVLVPQHF
TRBV30	NA	TRBJ1-6	CAWRTGSSYNSPLHF
TRBV29-1	NA	TRBJ2-1	CVVLEGSYNEQFF
TRBV6-5	NA	TRBJ1-2	CASWSGNYGYTF
TRBV5-1	NA	TRBJ1-2	CASSPDRDGGYTF
TRBV28	NA	TRBJ2-7	CASTYQGVSYEQYF
TRBV28	NA	TRBJ2-7	CASSLVFRYEQYF
TRBV18	NA	TRBJ1-1	CASSHPGYTEAFF
TRBV5-1	NA	TRBJ1-1	CASNKAGGANTEAFF
TRBV5-8	NA	TRBJ1-2	CASSEQRGYGYTF
TRBV6-1	NA	TRBJ2-2	CASSETGISHTGELFF
TRBV6-4	NA	TRBJ2-2	CASGQQGTGELFF
TRBV30	NA	TRBJ1-4	CAWNDGTNEKLFF
TRBV5-1	NA	TRBJ2-2	CASSLAPGSTGELFF
TRBV5-4	NA	TRBJ2-6	CASSLGRGLLLGANVLTF
TRBV3-1/TRBV3-2	NA	TRBJ2-3	CASSFGVLAGGGDTQYF
TRBV6-5	once	TRBJ2-3	CASSPRQGYTDTQYF
TRBV4-1	NA	TRBJ1-6	CASSQRQGTNSPLHF
TRBV5-1	NA	TRBJ2-3	CASSLGGDTQYF
TRBV19	NA	TRBJ2-5	CATGGLAETQYF
TRBV28	NA	TRBJ1-2	CASSPTYGYTF
TRBV24-1	NA	TRBJ2-3	CATSESGGAATQYF
TRBV10-3	NA	TRBJ2-7	CAISANVGQGLREQYF
TRBV15	NA	TRBJ2-7	CATSRGRDTAYEQYF
TRBV5-8	NA	TRBJ1-2	CASSLRGFNYGYTF
TRBV27	once	TRBJ1-1	CASSLYGGDTEAFF
TRBV30	NA	TRBJ1-5	CAWSGTGYSNQPQHF